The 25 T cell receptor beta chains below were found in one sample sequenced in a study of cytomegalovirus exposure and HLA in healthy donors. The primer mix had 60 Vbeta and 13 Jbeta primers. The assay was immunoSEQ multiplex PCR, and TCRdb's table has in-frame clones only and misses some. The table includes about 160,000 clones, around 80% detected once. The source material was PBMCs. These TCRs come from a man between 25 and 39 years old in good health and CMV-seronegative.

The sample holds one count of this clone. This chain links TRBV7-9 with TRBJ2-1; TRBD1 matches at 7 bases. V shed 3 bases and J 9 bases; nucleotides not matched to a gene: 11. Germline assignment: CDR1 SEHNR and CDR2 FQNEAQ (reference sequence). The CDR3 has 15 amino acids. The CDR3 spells CASSLWGDRAGEQFF. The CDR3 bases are TGTGCCAGCAGCTTGTGGGGAGACAGGGCAGGTGAGCAGTTCTTC.

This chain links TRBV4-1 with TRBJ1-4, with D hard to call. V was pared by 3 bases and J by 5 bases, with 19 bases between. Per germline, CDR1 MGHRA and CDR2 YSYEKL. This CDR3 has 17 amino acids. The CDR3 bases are TGCGCCAGCAGCCATCTGGTGGAGGGCGGGTCAAATGAAAAACTGTTTTTT. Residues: CASSHLVEGGSNEKLFF.

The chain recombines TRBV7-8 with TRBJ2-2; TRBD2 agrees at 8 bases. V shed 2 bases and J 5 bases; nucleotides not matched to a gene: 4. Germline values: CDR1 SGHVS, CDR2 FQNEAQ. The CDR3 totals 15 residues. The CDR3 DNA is TGTGCCAGCAGCTTACCGGGAGGGAGTACCGGGGAGCTGTTTTTT. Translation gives CASSLPGGSTGELFF.

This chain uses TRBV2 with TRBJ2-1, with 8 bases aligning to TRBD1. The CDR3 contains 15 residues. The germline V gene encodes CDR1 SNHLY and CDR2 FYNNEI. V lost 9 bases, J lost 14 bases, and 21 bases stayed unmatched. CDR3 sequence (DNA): TGTGCCAGACACACCGGGACAGGAGCTACCCCATCCGAGTTCTTC. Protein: CARHTGTGATPSEFF. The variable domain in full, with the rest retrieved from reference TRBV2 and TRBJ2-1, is EPEVTQTPSHQVTQMGQEVILRCVPISNHLYFYWYRQILGQKVEFLVSFYNNEISEKSEIFDDQFSVERPDGSNFTLKIRSTKLEDSAMYFCARHTGTGATPSEFFGPGTRLTVL.

The CDR3 region is CASSLAGSVGRQPQHF. The DNA of the CDR3 is TGTGCCAGCAGCTTAGCGGGCTCGGTGGGTCGACAGCCCCAGCATTTT. This chain joins TRBV7-2 and TRBJ1-5; D is uncertain. The CDR3 length is 16 residues. In germline, CDR1 is SGHTA, CDR2 FQGNSA. V dropped 0 bases and J dropped 7 bases, with 16 bases sitting between them.

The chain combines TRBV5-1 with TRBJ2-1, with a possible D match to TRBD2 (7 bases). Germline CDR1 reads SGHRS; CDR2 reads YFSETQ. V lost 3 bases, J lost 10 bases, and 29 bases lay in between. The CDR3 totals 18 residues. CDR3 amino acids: CASSYDGVGWGGQGEQFF. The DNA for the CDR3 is TGCGCCAGCAGCTACGATGGGGTGGGGTGGGGGGGCCAAGGGGAGCAGTTCTTC.

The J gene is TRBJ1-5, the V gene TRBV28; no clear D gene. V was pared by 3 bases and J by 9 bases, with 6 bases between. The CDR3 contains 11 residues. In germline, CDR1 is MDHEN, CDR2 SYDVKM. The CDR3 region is CASSFEGPQHF. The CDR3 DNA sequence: TGTGCCAGCAGTTTTGAGGGGCCCCAGCATTTT. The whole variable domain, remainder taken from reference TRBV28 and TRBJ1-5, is DVKVTQSSRYLVKRTGEKVFLECVQDMDHENMFWYRQDPGLGLRLIYFSYDVKMKEKGDIPEGYSVSREKKERFSLILESASTNQTSMYLCASSFEGPQHFGDGTRLSIL.

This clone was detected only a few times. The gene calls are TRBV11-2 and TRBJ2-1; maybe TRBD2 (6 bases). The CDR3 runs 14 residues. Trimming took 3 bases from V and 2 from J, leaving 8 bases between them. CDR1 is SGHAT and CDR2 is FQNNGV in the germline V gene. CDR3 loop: CASSFGGAYNEQFF. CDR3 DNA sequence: TGTGCCAGCAGCTTCGGGGGTGCCTACAATGAGCAGTTCTTC.

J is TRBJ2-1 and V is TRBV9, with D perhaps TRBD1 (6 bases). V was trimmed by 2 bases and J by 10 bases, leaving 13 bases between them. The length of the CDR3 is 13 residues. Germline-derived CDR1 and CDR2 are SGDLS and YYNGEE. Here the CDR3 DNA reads TGTGCCAGCAGCGTCGGGACACCTGGGGAGCAGTTCTTC. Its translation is CASSVGTPGEQFF.

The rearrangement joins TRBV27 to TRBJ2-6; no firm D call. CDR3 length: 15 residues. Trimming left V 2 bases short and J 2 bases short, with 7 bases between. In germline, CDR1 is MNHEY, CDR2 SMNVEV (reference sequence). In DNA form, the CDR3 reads TGTGCCAGCAGTTTAGACCAGGCTGGGGCCAACGTCCTGACTTTC. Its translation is CASSLDQAGANVLTF.

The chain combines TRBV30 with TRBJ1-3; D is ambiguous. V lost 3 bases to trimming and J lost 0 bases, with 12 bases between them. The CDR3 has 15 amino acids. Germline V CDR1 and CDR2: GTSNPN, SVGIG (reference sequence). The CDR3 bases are TGTGCCTGGAGGTCCGGGGAACACTCTGGAAACACCATATATTTT. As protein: CAWRSGEHSGNTIYF.

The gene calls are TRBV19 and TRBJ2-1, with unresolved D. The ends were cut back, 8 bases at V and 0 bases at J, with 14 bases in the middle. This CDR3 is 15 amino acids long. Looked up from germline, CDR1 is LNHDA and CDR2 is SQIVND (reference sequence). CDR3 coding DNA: TGTGCCAGTTCCATTCGACTCAACTCCTACAATGAGCAGTTCTTC. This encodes CASSIRLNSYNEQFF.

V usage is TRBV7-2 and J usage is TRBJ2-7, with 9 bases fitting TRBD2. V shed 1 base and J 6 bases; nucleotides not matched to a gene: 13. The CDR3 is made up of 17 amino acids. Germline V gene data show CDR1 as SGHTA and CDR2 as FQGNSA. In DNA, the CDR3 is TGTGCCAGCAGCTTAGGTCTTTCCGGACTAGCGCTTTCCGAGCAGTACTTC. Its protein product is CASSLGLSGLALSEQYF. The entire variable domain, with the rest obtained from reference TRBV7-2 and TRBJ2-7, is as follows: GAGVSQSPSNKVTEKGKDVELRCDPISGHTALYWYRQSLGQGLEFLIYFQGNSAPDKSGLPSDRFSAERTGGSVSTLTIQRTQQEDSAVYLCASSLGLSGLALSEQYFGPGTRLTVT.

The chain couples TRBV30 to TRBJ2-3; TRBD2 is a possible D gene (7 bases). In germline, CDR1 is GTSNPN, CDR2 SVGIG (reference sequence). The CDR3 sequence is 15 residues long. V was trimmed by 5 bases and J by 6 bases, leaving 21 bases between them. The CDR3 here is CAWGGRAGARDTQYF. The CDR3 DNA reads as TGTGCCTGGGGTGGCCGTGCGGGGGCCAGGGATACGCAGTATTTT.

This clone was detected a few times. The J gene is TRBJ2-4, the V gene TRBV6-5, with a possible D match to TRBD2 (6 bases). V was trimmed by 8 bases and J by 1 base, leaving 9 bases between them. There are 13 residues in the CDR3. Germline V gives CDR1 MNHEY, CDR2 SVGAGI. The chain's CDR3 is CASGDLAKNIQYF. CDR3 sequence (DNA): TGTGCCAGCGGGGACTTGGCCAAAAACATTCAGTACTTC.

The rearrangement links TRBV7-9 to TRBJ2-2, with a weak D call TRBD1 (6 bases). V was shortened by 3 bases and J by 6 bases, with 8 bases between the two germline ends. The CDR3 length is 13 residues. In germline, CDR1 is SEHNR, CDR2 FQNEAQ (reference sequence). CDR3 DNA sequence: TGTGCCAGCAGCTTGGGGGCGGCCGGGGAGCTGTTTTTT. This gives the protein CASSLGAAGELFF.

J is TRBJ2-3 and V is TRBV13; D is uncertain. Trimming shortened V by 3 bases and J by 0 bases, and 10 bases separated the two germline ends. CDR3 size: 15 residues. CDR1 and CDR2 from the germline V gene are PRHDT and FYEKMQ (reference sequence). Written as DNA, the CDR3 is TGTGCCAGCAGCTTTGGAGTTCCTAGCACAGATACGCAGTATTTT. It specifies CASSFGVPSTDTQYF.

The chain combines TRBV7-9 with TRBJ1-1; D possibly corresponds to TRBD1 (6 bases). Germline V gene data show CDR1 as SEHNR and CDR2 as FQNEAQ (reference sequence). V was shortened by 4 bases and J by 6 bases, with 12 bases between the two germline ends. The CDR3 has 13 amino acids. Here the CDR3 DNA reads TGTGCCAGCAGCTATATAGGGGGGGCTGAAGCTTTCTTT. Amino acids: CASSYIGGAEAFF.

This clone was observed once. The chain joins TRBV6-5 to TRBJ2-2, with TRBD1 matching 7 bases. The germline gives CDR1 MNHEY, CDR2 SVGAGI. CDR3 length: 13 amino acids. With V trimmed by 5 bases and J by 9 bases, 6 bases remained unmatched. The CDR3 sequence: CASSPRGNRELFF. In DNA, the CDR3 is TGTGCCAGCAGTCCCAGGGGGAACCGGGAGCTGTTTTTT.

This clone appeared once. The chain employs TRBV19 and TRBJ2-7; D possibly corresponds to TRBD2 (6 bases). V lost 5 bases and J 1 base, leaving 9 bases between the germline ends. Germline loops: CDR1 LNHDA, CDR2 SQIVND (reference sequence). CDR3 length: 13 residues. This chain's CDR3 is CASSGGISYEQYF. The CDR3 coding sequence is TGTGCCAGTAGTGGGGGGATTTCCTACGAGCAGTACTTC.

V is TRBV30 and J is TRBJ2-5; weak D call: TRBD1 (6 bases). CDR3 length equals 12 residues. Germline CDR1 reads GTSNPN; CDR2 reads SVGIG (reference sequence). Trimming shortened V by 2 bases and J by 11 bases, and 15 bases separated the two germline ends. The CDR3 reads CAWSPQGGEQYF. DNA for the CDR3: TGTGCCTGGAGTCCACAGGGTGGTGAGCAGTACTTC.

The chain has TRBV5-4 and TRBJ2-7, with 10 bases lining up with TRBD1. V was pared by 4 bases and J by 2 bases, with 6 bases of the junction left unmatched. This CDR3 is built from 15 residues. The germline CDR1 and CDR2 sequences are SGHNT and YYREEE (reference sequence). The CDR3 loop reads CASSPGQGVTYEQYF. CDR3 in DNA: TGTGCCAGCAGCCCCGGACAGGGGGTCACCTACGAGCAGTACTTC.

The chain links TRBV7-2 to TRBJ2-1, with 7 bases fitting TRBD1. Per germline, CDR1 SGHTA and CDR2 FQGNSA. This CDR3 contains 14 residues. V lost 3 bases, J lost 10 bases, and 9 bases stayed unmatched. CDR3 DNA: TGTGCCAGCAGCTTTAACAGGGGCCACGGGGAGCAGTTCTTC. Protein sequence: CASSFNRGHGEQFF.

The DNA for the CDR3 is TGTGCCAGCTCACCGCGGACAGGAGTGGCCCCCTACGAGCAGTACTTC. The encoded protein is CASSPRTGVAPYEQYF. The chain is built from TRBV18 and TRBJ2-7; 7 bases are a match to TRBD1. Germline trimming cut 3 bases from V and 2 bases from J; bases unmatched to any gene: 10. The CDR3 has 16 residues. The germline CDR1 and CDR2 sequences are KGHSH and LQKENI.

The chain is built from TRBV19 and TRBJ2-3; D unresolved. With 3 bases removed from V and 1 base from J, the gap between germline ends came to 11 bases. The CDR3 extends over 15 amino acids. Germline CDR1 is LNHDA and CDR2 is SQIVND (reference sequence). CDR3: CASSIQLVGTDTQYF. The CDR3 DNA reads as TGTGCCAGTAGTATTCAGTTGGTTGGCACAGATACGCAGTATTTT.